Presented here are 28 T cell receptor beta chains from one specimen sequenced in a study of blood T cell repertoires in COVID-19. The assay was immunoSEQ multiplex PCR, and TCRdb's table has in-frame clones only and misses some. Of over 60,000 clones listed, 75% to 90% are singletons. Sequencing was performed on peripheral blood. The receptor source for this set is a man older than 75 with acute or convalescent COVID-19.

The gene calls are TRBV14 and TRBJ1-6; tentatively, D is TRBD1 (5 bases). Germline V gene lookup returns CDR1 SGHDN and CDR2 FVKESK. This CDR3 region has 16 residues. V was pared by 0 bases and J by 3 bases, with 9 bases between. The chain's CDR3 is CASSQEGAGYNSPLHF. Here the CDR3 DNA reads TGTGCCAGCAGCCAAGAAGGGGCAGGCTATAATTCACCCCTCCACTTT.

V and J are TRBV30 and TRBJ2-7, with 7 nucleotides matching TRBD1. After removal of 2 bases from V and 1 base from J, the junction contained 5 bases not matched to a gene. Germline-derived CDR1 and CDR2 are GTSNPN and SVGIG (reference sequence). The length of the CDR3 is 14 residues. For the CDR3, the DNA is TGTGCCTGGAGTATAGGGGGCATATCCTACGAGCAGTACTTC. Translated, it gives CAWSIGGISYEQYF.

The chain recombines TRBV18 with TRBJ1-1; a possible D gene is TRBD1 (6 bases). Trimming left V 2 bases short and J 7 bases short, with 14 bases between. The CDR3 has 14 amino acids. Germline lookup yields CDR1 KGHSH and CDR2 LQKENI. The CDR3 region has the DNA TGTGCCAGCTCACCATCCGCGGGGGGGCGTGAAGCTTTCTTT. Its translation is CASSPSAGGREAFF.

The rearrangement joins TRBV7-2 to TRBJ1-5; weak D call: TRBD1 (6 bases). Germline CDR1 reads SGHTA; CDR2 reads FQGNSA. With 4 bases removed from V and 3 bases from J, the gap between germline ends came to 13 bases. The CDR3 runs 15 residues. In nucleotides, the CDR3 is TGTGCCAGCAGCTCTCCAGGGGTAATCAATCAGCCCCAGCATTTT. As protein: CASSSPGVINQPQHF.

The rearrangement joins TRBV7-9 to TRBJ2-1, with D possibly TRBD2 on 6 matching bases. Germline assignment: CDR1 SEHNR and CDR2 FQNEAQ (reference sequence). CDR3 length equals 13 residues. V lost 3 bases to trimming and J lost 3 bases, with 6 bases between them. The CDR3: CASSFSGYNEQFF. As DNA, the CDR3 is TGTGCCAGCAGCTTTAGCGGCTACAATGAGCAGTTCTTC.

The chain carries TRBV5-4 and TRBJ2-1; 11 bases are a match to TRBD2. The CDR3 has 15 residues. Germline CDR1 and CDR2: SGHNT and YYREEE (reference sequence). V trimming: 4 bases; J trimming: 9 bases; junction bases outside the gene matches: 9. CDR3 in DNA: TGTGCCAGCAGCCTTTTAGCGGGGGGGCACGTTGAGCAGTTCTTC. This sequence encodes CASSLLAGGHVEQFF.

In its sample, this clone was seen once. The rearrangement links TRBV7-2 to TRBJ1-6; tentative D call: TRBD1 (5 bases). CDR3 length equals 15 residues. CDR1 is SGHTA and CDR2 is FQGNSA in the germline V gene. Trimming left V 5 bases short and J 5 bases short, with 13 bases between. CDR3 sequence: CASSPQRGNNSPLHF. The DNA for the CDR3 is TGTGCCAGCAGCCCGCAAAGGGGAAATAATTCACCCCTCCACTTT.

Written as DNA, the CDR3 is TGTGCCAGCAGCTCTGGACAAACGGGCTACAATGAGCAGTTCTTC. This translates into CASSSGQTGYNEQFF. The J gene is TRBJ2-1, the V gene TRBV7-3, with D perhaps TRBD1 (5 bases). This CDR3 spans 15 amino acids. From germline, CDR1 is SGHTA and CDR2 FQGTGA. V was pared by 4 bases and J by 3 bases, with 13 bases between.

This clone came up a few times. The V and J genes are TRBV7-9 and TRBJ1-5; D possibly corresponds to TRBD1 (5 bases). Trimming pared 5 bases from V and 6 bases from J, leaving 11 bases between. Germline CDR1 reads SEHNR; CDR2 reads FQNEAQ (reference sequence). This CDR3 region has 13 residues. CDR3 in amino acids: CASSVQEGQPQHF. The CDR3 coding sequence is TGTGCCAGCAGCGTACAGGAGGGTCAGCCCCAGCATTTT.

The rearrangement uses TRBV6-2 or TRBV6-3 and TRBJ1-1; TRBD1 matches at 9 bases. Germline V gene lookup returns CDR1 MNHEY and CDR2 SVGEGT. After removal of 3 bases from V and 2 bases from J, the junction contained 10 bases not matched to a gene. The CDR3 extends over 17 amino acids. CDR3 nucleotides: TGTGCCAGCAGTTATCGGACAGGGGATCCCAGAAACACTGAAGCTTTCTTT. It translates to CASSYRTGDPRNTEAFF.

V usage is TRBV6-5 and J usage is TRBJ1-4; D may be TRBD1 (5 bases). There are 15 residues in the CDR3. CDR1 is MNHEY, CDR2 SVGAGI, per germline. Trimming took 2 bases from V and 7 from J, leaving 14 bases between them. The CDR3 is CASSYTGGLGEKLFF. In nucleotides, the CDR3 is TGTGCCAGCAGTTACACCGGGGGATTAGGTGAAAAACTGTTTTTT.

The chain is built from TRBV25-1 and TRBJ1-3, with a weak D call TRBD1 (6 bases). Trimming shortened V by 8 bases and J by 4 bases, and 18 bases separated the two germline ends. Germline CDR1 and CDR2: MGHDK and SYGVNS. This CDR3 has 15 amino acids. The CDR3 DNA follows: TGTGCCAGCTCCACGGACAGAACCGTCGGAAACACCATATATTTT. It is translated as CASSTDRTVGNTIYF.

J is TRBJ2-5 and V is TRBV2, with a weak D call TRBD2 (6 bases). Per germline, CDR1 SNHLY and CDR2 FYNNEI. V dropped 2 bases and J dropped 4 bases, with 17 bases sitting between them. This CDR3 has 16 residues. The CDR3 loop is CASSERGLLRRETQYF. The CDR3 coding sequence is TGTGCCAGCAGTGAACGGGGACTCCTTAGACGAGAGACCCAGTACTTC.

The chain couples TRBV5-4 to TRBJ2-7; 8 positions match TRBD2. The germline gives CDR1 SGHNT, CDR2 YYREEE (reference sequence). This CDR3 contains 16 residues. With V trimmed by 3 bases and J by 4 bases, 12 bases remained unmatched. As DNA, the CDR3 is TGTGCCAGCAGCTCTCCTGAGAGCGGGGGTAAATACGAGCAGTACTTC. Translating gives CASSSPESGGKYEQYF.

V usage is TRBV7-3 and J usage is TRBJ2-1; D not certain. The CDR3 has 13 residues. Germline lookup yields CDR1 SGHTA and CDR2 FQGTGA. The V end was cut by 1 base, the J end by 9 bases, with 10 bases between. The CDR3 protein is CASSLMESSEQFF. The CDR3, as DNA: TGTGCCAGCAGCTTAATGGAGTCCAGTGAGCAGTTCTTC.

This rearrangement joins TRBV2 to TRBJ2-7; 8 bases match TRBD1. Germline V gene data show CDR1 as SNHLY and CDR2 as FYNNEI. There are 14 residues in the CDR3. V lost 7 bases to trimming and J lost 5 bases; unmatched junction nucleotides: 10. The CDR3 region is CASIRGQGGNEQYF. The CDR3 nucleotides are TGTGCCAGCATCAGAGGACAGGGCGGGAACGAGCAGTACTTC.

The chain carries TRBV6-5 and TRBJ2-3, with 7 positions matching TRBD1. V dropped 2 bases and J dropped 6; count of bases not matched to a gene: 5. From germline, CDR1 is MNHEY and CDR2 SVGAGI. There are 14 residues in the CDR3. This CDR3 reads CASSYRDREDTQYF. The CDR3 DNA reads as TGTGCCAGCAGTTACCGTGACAGGGAGGATACGCAGTATTTT.

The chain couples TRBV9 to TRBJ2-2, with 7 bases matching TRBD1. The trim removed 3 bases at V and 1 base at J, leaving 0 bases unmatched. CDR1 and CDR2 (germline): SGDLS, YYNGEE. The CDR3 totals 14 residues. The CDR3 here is CASSGDRNTGELFF. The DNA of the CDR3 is TGTGCCAGCAGCGGGGACAGGAACACCGGGGAGCTGTTTTTT.

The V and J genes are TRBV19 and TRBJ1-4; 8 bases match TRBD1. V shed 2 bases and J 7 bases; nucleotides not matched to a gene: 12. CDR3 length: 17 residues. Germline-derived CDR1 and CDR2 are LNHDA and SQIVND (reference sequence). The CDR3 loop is CASSITRGPRVAEKLFF. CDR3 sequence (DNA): TGTGCCAGTAGTATAACCAGGGGGCCTCGAGTAGCTGAAAAACTGTTTTTT.

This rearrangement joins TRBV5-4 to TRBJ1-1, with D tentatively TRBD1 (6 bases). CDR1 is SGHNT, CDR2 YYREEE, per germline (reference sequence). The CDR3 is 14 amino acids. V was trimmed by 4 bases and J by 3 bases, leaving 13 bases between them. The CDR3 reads CASSPQDRHTEAFF. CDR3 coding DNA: TGTGCCAGCAGCCCTCAGGACAGACACACTGAAGCTTTCTTT.

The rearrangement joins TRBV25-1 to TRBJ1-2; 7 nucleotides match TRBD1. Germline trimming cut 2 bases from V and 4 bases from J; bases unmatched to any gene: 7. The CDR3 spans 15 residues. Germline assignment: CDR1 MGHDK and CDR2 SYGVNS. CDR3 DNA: TGTGCCAGCAGTGAAGGATCGGGACAGATCTATGGCTACACCTTC. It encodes CASSEGSGQIYGYTF.

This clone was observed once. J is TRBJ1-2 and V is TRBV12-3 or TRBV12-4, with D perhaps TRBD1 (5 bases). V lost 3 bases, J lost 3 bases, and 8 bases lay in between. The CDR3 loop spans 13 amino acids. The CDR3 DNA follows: TGTGCCAGCAGTTTCGGGGGAGACTATGGCTACACCTTC. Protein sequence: CASSFGGDYGYTF.

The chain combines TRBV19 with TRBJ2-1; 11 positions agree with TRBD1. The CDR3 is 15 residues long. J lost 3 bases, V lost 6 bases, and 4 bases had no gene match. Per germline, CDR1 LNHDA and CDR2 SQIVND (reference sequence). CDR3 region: CASRRDRGDYNEQFF. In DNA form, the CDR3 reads TGTGCCAGTAGGCGGGACAGGGGGGACTACAATGAGCAGTTCTTC.

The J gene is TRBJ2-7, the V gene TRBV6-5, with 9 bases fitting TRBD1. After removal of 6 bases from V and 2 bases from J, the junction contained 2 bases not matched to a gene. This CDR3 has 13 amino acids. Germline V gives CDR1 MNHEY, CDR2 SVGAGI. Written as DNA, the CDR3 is TGTGCCAGCAGGACAGGGGGGGCCTACGAGCAGTACTTC. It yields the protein CASRTGGAYEQYF.

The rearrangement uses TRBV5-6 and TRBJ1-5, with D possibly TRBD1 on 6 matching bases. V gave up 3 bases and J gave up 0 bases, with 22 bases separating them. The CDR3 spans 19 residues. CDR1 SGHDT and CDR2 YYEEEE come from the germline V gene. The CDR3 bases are TGTGCCAGCAGCTACAGGGATGGTCGTGGTCTATATAGCAATCAGCCCCAGCATTTT. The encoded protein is CASSYRDGRGLYSNQPQHF.

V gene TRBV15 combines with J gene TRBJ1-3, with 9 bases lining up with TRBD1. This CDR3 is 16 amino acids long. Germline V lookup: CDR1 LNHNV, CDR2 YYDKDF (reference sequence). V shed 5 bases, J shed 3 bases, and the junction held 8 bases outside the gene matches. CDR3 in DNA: TGTGCCACCAGCGCCGGACAGGGGTTAGATGGAAACACCATATATTTT. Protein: CATSAGQGLDGNTIYF.

The CDR3 here is CASSLDWVQETQYF. As DNA, the CDR3 is TGTGCCAGCAGCCTGGACTGGGTCCAAGAGACCCAGTACTTC. V gene TRBV7-2 combines with J gene TRBJ2-5; perhaps TRBD2 as D (5 bases). Per germline, CDR1 SGHTA and CDR2 FQGNSA. V was shortened by 5 bases and J by 1 base, with 11 bases between the two germline ends. The CDR3 consists of 14 residues.

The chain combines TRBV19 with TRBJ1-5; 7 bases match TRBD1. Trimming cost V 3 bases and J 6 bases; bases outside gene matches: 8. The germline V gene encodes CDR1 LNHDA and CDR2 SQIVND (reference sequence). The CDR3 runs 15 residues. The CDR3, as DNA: TGTGCCAGTAGTATCGGGGCAGGGGGTAGTCAGCCCCAGCATTTT. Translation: CASSIGAGGSQPQHF.